The source of this T cell receptor (beta chain) is a study of blood T cell repertoires in COVID-19. V shed 6 bases and J shed 6 bases, with 15 bases lying between them. The CDR3 contains 14 residues. CDR1 MDHEN and CDR2 SYDVKM come from the germline V gene. In the authors' methods: Quantification of nucleated cells was approximated via reference gene primer amplification. Clones were read by immunoSEQ multiplex PCR, and TCRdb kept only the in-frame ones, dropping some. The DNA was the basis for D and trimming; V, J and clone size are from that table. In the table there are about 140,000 clones, roughly 80% of which are singletons.

The gene calls are TRBV28 and TRBJ1-5, with D perhaps matching TRBD1 (5 bases). The receptor was derived from a woman over 75 with acute or convalescent COVID-19. The specimen was peripheral blood. The DNA for the CDR3 is TGTGCCAGCAGCCTTGAATTTGGGGCTCAGCCCCAGCATTTT. This encodes CASSLEFGAQPQHF.